The clone carrying this TCR beta chain has only a few counts. Its cognate antigen is unknown. V was trimmed by 3 bases and J by 1 base, leaving 12 bases between them. CDR1 is MNHNS and CDR2 is SASEGT in the germline V gene. The CDR3 runs to 15 residues. This specimen belongs to a study of T cell repertoires in cytomegalovirus infection. TCRdb passed the reads through MiXCR, listing each CDR3 protein once. Here the sample spans about 890,000 distinct CDR3 sequences, approximately 31% being singletons. The TCR was taken from a human donor in good health (CMV status not recorded). Some clones in this sample may be carry-over from other donors' samples. V usage is TRBV6-1 and J usage is TRBJ1-1; D is perhaps TRBD1 (5 bases). This sample comprised cultured CD8+ T cells from PBMCs, obtained from culture after CMV antigen stimulation. The DNA for the CDR3 is TGTGCCAGCAGTGATAGGGGAGTCGGGAACACTGAAGCTTTCTTT. Amino acid sequence: CASSDRGVGNTEAFF.